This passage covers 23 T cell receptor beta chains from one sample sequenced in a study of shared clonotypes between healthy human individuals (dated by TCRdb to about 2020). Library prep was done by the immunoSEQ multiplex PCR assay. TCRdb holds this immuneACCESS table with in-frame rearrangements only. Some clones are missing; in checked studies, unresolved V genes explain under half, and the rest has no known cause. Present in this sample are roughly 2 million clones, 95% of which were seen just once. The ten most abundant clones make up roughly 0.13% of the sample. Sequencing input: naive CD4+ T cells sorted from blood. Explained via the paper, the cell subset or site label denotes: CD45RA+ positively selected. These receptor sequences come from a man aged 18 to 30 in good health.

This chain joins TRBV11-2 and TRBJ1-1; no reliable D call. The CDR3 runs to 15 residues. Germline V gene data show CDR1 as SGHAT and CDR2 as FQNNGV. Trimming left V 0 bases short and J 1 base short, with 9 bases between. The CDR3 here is CASSLDGRANTEAFF. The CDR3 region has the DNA TGTGCCAGCAGCTTAGACGGGCGGGCGAACACTGAAGCTTTCTTT.

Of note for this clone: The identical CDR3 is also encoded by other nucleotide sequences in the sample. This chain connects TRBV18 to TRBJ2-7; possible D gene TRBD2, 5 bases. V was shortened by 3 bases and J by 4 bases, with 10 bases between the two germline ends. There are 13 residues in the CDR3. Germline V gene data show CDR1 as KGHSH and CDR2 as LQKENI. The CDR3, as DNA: TGTGCCAGCTCACCGACGGGAAGTTACGAGCAGTACTTC. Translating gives CASSPTGSYEQYF.

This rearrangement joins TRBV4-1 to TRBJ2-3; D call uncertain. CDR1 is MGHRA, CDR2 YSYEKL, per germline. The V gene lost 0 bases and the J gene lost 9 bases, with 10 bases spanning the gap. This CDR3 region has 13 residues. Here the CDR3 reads CASSQDRPSTQYF. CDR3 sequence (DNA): TGCGCCAGCAGCCAAGATCGACCATCCACGCAGTATTTT.

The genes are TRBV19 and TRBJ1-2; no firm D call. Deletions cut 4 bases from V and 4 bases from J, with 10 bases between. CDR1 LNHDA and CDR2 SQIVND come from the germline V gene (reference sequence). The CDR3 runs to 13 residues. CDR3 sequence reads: CASSTTRVYGYTF. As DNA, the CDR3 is TGTGCCAGTAGTACCACAAGGGTCTATGGCTACACCTTC. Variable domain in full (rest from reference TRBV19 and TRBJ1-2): DGGITQSPKYLFRKEGQNVTLSCEQNLNHDAMYWYRQDPGQGLRLIYYSQIVNDFQKGDIAEGYSVSREKKESFPLTVTSAQKNPTAFYLCASSTTRVYGYTFGSGTRLTVV.

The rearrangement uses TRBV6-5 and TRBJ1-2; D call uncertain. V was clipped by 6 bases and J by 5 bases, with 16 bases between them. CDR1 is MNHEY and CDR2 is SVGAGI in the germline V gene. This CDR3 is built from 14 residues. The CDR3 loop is CASRKPASVYGYTF. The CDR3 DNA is TGTGCCAGCAGGAAGCCAGCTTCAGTGTATGGCTACACCTTC.

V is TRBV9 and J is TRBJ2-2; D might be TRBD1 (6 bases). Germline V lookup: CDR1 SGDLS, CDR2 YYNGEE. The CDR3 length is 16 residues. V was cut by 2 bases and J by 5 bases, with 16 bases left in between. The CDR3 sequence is CASSVGQGIGTGELFF. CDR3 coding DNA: TGTGCCAGCAGCGTCGGTCAGGGGATAGGGACCGGGGAGCTGTTTTTT.

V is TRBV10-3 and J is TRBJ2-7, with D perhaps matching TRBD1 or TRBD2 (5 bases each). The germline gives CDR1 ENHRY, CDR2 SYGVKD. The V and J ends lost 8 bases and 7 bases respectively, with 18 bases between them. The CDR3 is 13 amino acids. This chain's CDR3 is CAIFSGPGGEQYF. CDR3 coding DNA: TGTGCCATCTTCTCGGGGCCGGGCGGAGAGCAGTACTTC.

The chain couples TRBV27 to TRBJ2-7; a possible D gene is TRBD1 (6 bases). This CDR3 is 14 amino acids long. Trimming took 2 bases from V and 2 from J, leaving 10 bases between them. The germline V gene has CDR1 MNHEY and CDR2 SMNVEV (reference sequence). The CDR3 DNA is TGTGCCAGCAGTTTAAACAGGGCAGCCTACGAGCAGTACTTC. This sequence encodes CASSLNRAAYEQYF.

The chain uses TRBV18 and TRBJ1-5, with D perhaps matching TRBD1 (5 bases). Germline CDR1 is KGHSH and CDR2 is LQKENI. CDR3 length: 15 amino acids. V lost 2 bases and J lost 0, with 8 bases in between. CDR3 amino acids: CASSPGGFSNQPQHF. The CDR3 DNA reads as TGTGCCAGCTCACCAGGGGGGTTTAGCAATCAGCCCCAGCATTTT.

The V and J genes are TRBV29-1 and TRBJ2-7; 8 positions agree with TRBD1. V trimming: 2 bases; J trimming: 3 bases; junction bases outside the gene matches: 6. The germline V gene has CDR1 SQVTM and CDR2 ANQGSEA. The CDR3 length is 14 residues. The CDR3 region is CSVERQGAFYEQYF. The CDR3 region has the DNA TGCAGCGTTGAACGGCAGGGGGCGTTCTACGAGCAGTACTTC.

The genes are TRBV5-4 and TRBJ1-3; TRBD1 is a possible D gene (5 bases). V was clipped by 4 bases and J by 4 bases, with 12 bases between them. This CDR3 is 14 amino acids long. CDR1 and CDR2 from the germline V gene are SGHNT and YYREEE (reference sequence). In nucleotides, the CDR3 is TGTGCCAGCAGCGACCAGGGTTCCGGAAACACCATATATTTT. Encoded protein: CASSDQGSGNTIYF.

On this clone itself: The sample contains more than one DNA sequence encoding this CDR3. The CDR3 DNA reads TGTGCCAGCAGTTCCCAGGGGCTGGGTGAAAAACTGTTTTTT. This sequence encodes CASSSQGLGEKLFF. The chain has TRBV2 and TRBJ1-4, with D maybe TRBD1 (6 bases). Trimming left V 5 bases short and J 7 bases short, with 14 bases between. The CDR3 has 14 amino acids. Per germline, CDR1 SNHLY and CDR2 FYNNEI.

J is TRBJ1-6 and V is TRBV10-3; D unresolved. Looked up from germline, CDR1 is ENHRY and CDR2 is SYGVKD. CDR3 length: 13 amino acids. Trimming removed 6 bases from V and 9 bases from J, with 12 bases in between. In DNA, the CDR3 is TGTGCCATCAGGGAAGGGATTGGTTCACCCCTCCACTTT. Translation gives CAIREGIGSPLHF.

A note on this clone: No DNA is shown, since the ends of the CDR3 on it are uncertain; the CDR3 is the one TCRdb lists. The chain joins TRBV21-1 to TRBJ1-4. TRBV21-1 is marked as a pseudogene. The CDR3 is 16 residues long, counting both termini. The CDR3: CASSKVGKGSHEKLFF.

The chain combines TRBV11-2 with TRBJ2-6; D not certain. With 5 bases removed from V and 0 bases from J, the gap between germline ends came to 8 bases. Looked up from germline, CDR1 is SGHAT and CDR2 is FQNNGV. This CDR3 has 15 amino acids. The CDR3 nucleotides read TGTGCCAGCAGCCCAACCGGCTCTGGGGCCAACGTCCTGACTTTC. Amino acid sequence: CASSPTGSGANVLTF.

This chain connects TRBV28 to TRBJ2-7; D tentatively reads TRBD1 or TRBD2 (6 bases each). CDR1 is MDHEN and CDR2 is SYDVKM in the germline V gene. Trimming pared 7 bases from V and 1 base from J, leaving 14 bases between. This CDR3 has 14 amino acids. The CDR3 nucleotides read TGTGCCAGCAACGAGAGAGGGGGGTCCTACGAGCAGTACTTC. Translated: CASNERGGSYEQYF.

CDR3 sequence (DNA): TGCGCCAGCAGTCCACTAGCGGGAGTCGGGGAGCTGTTTTTT. This codes for CASSPLAGVGELFF. The V and J genes are TRBV10-2 and TRBJ2-2; TRBD2 matches 11 bases. The CDR3 totals 14 residues. CDR1 WSHSY and CDR2 SAAADI come from the germline V gene. Losses at the gene ends were 5 bases for V and 7 bases for J; bases not matched to a gene: 3.

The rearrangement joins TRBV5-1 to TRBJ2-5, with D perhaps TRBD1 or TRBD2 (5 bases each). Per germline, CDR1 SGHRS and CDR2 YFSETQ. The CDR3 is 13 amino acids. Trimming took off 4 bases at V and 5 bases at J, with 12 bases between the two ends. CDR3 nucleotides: TGCGCCAGCAGCCAGGGACCACTTGAGACCCAGTACTTC. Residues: CASSQGPLETQYF.

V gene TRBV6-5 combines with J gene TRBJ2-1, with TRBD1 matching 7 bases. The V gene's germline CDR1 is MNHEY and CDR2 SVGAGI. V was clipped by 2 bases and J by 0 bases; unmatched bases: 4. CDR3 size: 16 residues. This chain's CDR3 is CASSYTTGSSYNEQFF. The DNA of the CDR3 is TGTGCCAGCAGTTACACGACAGGGAGCTCCTACAATGAGCAGTTCTTC.

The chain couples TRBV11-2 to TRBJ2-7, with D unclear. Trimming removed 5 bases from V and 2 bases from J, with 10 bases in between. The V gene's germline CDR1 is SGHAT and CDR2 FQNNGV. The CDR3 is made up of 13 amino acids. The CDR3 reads CASSPRLAYEQYF. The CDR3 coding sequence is TGTGCCAGCAGCCCCCGGTTGGCCTACGAGCAGTACTTC.

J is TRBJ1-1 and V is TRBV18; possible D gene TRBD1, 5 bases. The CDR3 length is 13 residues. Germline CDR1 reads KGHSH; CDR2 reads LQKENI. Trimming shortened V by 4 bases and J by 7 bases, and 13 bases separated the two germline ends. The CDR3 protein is CASSQTGYIEAFF. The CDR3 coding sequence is TGTGCCAGCTCACAAACAGGATACATTGAAGCTTTCTTT.

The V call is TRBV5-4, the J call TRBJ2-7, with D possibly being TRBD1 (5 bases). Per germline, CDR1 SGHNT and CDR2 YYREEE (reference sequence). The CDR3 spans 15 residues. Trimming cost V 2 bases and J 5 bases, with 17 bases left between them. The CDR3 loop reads CASSLPQGSVNEQYF. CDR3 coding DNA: TGTGCCAGCAGCTTACCGCAGGGCTCGGTGAACGAGCAGTACTTC. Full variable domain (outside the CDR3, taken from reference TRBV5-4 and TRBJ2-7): ETGVTQSPTHLIKTRGQQVTLRCSSQSGHNTVSWYQQALGQGPQFIFQYYREEENGRGNFPPRFSGLQFPNYSSELNVNALELDDSALYLCASSLPQGSVNEQYFGPGTRLTVT.

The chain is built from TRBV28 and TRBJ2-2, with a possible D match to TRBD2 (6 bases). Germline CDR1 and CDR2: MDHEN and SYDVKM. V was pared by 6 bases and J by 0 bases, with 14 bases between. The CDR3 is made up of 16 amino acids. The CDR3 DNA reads TGTGCCAGCAGGGGAGGCCCCAACGCGAACACCGGGGAGCTGTTTTTT. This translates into CASRGGPNANTGELFF.